One and the same sample provided the 17 T cell receptor beta chains below, sequenced in a study of shared clonotypes between healthy human individuals. Generated by immunoSEQ multiplex PCR, the TCRdb table keeps only in-frame clones and is missing some. The data contain about 230,000 clones, approximately 70% of them singletons. Sequencing was done on a sample of memory CD4+ T cells sorted from blood. Subset given: CD45RA-negative fraction. The receptors stem from a man aged 30-40 years in good health.

This clone was counted only a few times. The chain employs TRBV19 and TRBJ1-2; 9 nucleotides align to TRBD1. The CDR3 spans 16 residues. J gave up 10 bases and V 4 bases, and 16 bases lay outside the gene matches. From germline, CDR1 is LNHDA and CDR2 SQIVND (reference sequence). The DNA of the CDR3 is TGTGCCAGTAGTAGCTACTCCGGGACAGGGCACGTGGACTACACCTTC. It translates to CASSSYSGTGHVDYTF. The full variable domain, its missing parts supplied by reference TRBV19 and TRBJ1-2, is DGGITQSPKYLFRKEGQNVTLSCEQNLNHDAMYWYRQDPGQGLRLIYYSQIVNDFQKGDIAEGYSVSREKKESFPLTVTSAQKNPTAFYLCASSSYSGTGHVDYTFGSGTRLTVV.

The sample holds one count of this clone. V gene TRBV5-1 combines with J gene TRBJ2-2, with 11 positions matching TRBD2. From germline, CDR1 is SGHRS and CDR2 YFSETQ. The CDR3 extends over 16 amino acids. The J segment lost 3 bases and the V segment lost 0 bases, leaving 1 base of the junction unmatched. CDR3 loop: CASSLGTSGHTGELFF. The DNA for the CDR3 is TGCGCCAGCAGCTTGGGGACTAGCGGGCACACCGGGGAGCTGTTTTTT.

This clone was observed once. The chain is built from TRBV5-6 and TRBJ2-3; D may be TRBD1 or TRBD2 (5 bases each). This CDR3 has 16 residues. V lost 1 base, J lost 1 base, and 13 bases lay in between. The V gene's germline CDR1 is SGHDT and CDR2 YYEEEE. The CDR3 nucleotides are TGTGCCAGCAGCTTGTATGGGGGAGTGGGCACAGATACGCAGTATTTT. This gives the protein CASSLYGGVGTDTQYF.

The gene calls are TRBV18 and TRBJ2-1, with 7 bases lining up with TRBD1. Germline CDR1 reads KGHSH; CDR2 reads LQKENI. There are 14 residues in the CDR3. V shed 1 base and J 7 bases; nucleotides not matched to a gene: 4. CDR3 region: CASSPRTGRNEQFF. The CDR3, as DNA: TGTGCCAGCTCACCACGGACAGGAAGGAATGAGCAGTTCTTC.

The rearrangement uses TRBV28 and TRBJ2-6; D possibly corresponds to TRBD1 (6 bases). Deletions cut 4 bases from V and 1 base from J, with 8 bases between. CDR1 and CDR2 from the germline V gene are MDHEN and SYDVKM. The CDR3 covers 15 residues. Here the CDR3 reads CASSSTGSGANVLTF. CDR3 sequence (DNA): TGTGCCAGCAGTTCCACAGGGTCTGGGGCCAACGTCCTGACTTTC.

This clone was found once. The V and J genes are TRBV6-5 and TRBJ1-1; D unresolved. The ends were cut back, 2 bases at V and 4 bases at J, with 11 bases in the middle. Germline CDR1 is MNHEY and CDR2 is SVGAGI. The CDR3 spans 14 residues. The CDR3 loop reads CASSYLTRLTEAFF. The DNA of the CDR3 is TGTGCCAGCAGTTACCTTACTAGGCTCACTGAAGCTTTCTTT.

The rearrangement joins TRBV10-3 to TRBJ2-2; D remains ambiguous. V dropped 1 base and J dropped 6 bases, with 3 bases sitting between them. The CDR3 runs 12 residues. Germline CDR1 and CDR2: ENHRY and SYGVKD. The CDR3 loop reads CAISEFPGELFF. The CDR3 region has the DNA TGTGCCATCAGTGAGTTCCCCGGGGAGCTGTTTTTT.

The chain couples TRBV5-4 to TRBJ2-1; 7 bases line up with TRBD2. The CDR3 contains 15 residues. The ends lost 5 bases at V and 6 bases at J; junction bases unmatched: 11. Per germline, CDR1 SGHNT and CDR2 YYREEE (reference sequence). CDR3 sequence (DNA): TGTGCCAGCAGTCACCAAGCGGGACCATCCAATGAGCAGTTCTTC. It specifies CASSHQAGPSNEQFF.

This clone was detected a few times. The chain joins TRBV7-8 to TRBJ2-1; TRBD2 matches 7 bases. The CDR3 runs 14 residues. CDR1 is SGHVS, CDR2 FQNEAQ, per germline. The J segment lost 3 bases and the V segment lost 4 bases, leaving 3 bases of the junction unmatched. The CDR3 DNA is TGTGCCAGCAGCTGGGGACTAAGCTACAATGAGCAGTTCTTC. Translating gives CASSWGLSYNEQFF. Full variable domain (rest looked up from reference TRBV7-8 and TRBJ2-1): GAGVSQSPRYKVAKRGQDVALRCDPISGHVSLFWYQQALGQGPEFLTYFQNEAQLDKSGLPSDRFFAERPEGSVSTLKIQRTQQEDSAVYLCASSWGLSYNEQFFGPGTRLTVL.

Only one count was recorded for this clone. The genes are TRBV11-2 and TRBJ2-5; D is unclear. Per germline, CDR1 SGHAT and CDR2 FQNNGV. The CDR3 contains 14 residues. The V gene lost 1 base and the J gene lost 1 base, with 7 bases spanning the gap. The CDR3 region is CASSLVLSQETQYF. As DNA, the CDR3 is TGTGCCAGCAGCTTAGTTCTGAGCCAAGAGACCCAGTACTTC.

On this clone: At one boundary the junction diverges from the germline segment, which might be a read error. This CDR3 is CAISEPKAHPHF. CDR3 in DNA: TGTGCCATCAGTGAGCCTAAGGCCCACCCCCACTTC. The V and J genes are TRBV10-3 and TRBJ2-7; D not resolved. This CDR3 spans 12 amino acids. Germline CDR1 is ENHRY and CDR2 is SYGVKD.

This clone has just a few counts. The genes are TRBV5-1 and TRBJ2-3; 11 bases are shared with TRBD2. Germline V CDR1 and CDR2: SGHRS, YFSETQ. J lost 5 bases, V lost 3 bases, and 5 bases had no gene match. This CDR3 region has 15 residues. The CDR3 is CASSSSGTSGDTQYF. Here the CDR3 DNA reads TGCGCCAGCAGCTCGTCCGGGACTAGCGGAGATACGCAGTATTTT.

The V gene is TRBV29-1, the J gene TRBJ2-1, with 9 bases lining up with TRBD1. Unmatched junction bases numbered 12, after V lost 1 base and J lost 8 bases. The CDR3 extends over 16 amino acids. The germline V gene encodes CDR1 SQVTM and CDR2 ANQGSEA. The CDR3 DNA reads TGCAGCGTTGAAGTTCCGGGACAGGGTTTATTACATGAGCAGTTCTTC. This translates into CSVEVPGQGLLHEQFF.

The rearrangement joins TRBV28 to TRBJ1-5; tentatively, D is TRBD1 (5 bases). CDR1 is MDHEN and CDR2 is SYDVKM in the germline V gene. The ends were cut back, 3 bases at V and 2 bases at J, with 23 bases in the middle. The length of the CDR3 is 19 residues. The CDR3 is CASSLVQGSGAFGNQPQHF. The CDR3 coding sequence is TGTGCCAGCAGTTTGGTTCAGGGAAGCGGGGCATTTGGCAATCAGCCCCAGCATTTT.

The chain recombines TRBV5-1 with TRBJ2-2, with unresolved D. The V gene lost 0 bases and the J gene lost 0 bases, with 9 bases spanning the gap. CDR1 SGHRS and CDR2 YFSETQ come from the germline V gene. The CDR3 totals 16 residues. CDR3 sequence (DNA): TGCGCCAGCAGCTTGGAGGGCGGTGCGAACACCGGGGAGCTGTTTTTT. Its translation is CASSLEGGANTGELFF.

The chain is built from TRBV27 and TRBJ1-1; D is ambiguous. Per germline, CDR1 MNHEY and CDR2 SMNVEV (reference sequence). The CDR3 runs 15 residues. V was pared by 8 bases and J by 11 bases, with 27 bases between. The DNA for the CDR3 is TGTGCCAGCCAGGAGTCACTCGCCACTATCATGGGCGCTTTCTTT. Translation gives CASQESLATIMGAFF.

J is TRBJ2-2 and V is TRBV7-9; D ambiguous. Trimming stripped 5 bases from V and 1 base from J, with 5 bases between. CDR1 SEHNR and CDR2 FQNEAQ come from the germline V gene (reference sequence). This CDR3 comprises 13 residues. CDR3 DNA: TGTGCCAGCAGCACACTGAACACCGGGGAGCTGTTTTTT. As protein: CASSTLNTGELFF.